A selection of T cell receptor beta chains follows, all from one sample in a study of blood T cell repertoires in COVID-19. The data were produced by immunoSEQ multiplex PCR, yet TCRdb's version contains in-frame clones alone and is incomplete. Of 88,000 or so clones in the sample, roughly three quarters are singletons; the top ten hold approximately 24%. Sequencing was done on a sample of peripheral blood. All receptors derive from a human donor in a cohort sampled during active COVID-19. The CDR3 runs from the conserved cysteine through the conserved F or W. D genes are given only for firm matches. The listing skips clone size in some rows; elsewhere it reads once, few, many or a size class.

TRBD1 | TRBJ1-6 | TRBV19 | NA | TGTGCCAGTAGTCCTCGGAACAGGGGGCTCCATAATTCACCCCTCCACTTT | CASSPRNRGLHNSPLHF
NA | TRBJ1-6 | TRBV6-1 | NA | TGTGCCAGCAGTGCGTGGGCGGGTGGGGGCCTGCGTTCACCCCTCCACTTT | CASSAWAGGGLRSPLHF
TRBD1 | TRBJ1-1 | TRBV10-3 | NA | TGTGCCATCAGCTCGGGACAGGGGGTGACTGAAGCTTTCTTT | CAISSGQGVTEAFF
TRBD2 | TRBJ2-7 | TRBV5-4 | NA | TGTGCCAGCAGCTCTAGCGGGAGAGTTGACGAGCAGTACTTC | CASSSSGRVDEQYF
TRBD2 | TRBJ2-7 | TRBV7-8 | NA | TGTGCCAGCAACAACCCGGTCAGGGGACTAGCGTTCTTC | CASNNPVRGLAFF
TRBD1 | TRBJ2-3 | TRBV19 | NA | TGTGCCAGTAGCCGGGACAGGGCAGCAGATACGCAGTATTTT | CASSRDRAADTQYF
TRBD2 | TRBJ2-1 | TRBV27 | medium-sized | TGTGCCAGCAGTTTAGGGGGGCTAGCGGGCAATGAGCAGTTCTTC | CASSLGGLAGNEQFF
NA | TRBJ2-3 | TRBV7-3 | NA | TGTGCCAGCAGCTTAAGCAGCGGGTGGGGTGACGCAGATACGCAGTATTTT | CASSLSSGWGDADTQYF
TRBD1 | TRBJ1-1 | TRBV7-8 | NA | TGTGCCAGCAGCCAGGGACAGGGGACCGCTGAAGCTTTCTTT | CASSQGQGTAEAFF
NA | TRBJ1-2 | TRBV2 | NA | TGTGCCAGCAGTGGCGGAAACTATGGCTACACCTTC | CASSGGNYGYTF
TRBD2 | TRBJ2-5 | TRBV20-1 | NA | TGCAGTGCTAGTCCCGGGACTAGACGAGAGACCCAGTACTTC | CSASPGTRRETQYF
NA | TRBJ2-2 | TRBV18 | NA | TGTGCCAGCTCACCTGAGACAGAGAACACCGGGGAGCTGTTTTTT | CASSPETENTGELFF
TRBD2 | TRBJ2-1 | TRBV5-1 | NA | TGCGCCAGCAGCGTAGCGGGAGAGGACAATGAGCAGTTCTTC | CASSVAGEDNEQFF
TRBD2 | TRBJ2-7 | TRBV7-9 | NA | TGTGCCAGCAGCCCAACGAGAGCGGGGGCAAGCTACGAGCAGTACTTC | CASSPTRAGASYEQYF
TRBD1 | TRBJ1-6 | TRBV5-4 | NA | TGTGCCAGCAGCTTGAGCGGACAGGGCGGTTCACCCCTCCACTTT | CASSLSGQGGSPLHF
TRBD1 | TRBJ2-7 | TRBV29-1 | NA | TGCAGCGTTGTCGTCAGGGGGTTTGGCTACGAGCAGTACTTC | CSVVVRGFGYEQYF
NA | TRBJ2-7 | TRBV28 | NA | TGTGCCAGCAGTTTATCCAGGGCCCACGAGCAGTACTTC | CASSLSRAHEQYF
TRBD2 | TRBJ2-7 | TRBV28 | NA | TGTGCCAGCACCTCACGCTCCCCGACTAGCGTGACCTACGAGCAGTACTTC | CASTSRSPTSVTYEQYF
TRBD2 | TRBJ2-3 | TRBV2 | once | TGTGCCAGCAGCGGACTAGTAGGGGACGATACGCAGTATTTT | CASSGLVGDDTQYF
TRBD1 | TRBJ2-5 | TRBV5-1 | NA | TGCGCCAGCAGCCAAGACAGGGTGGGTATGGAGACCCAGTACTTC | CASSQDRVGMETQYF
TRBD2 | TRBJ2-7 | TRBV6-1 | NA | TGTGCCAGCAGTGTGGAACAGGGGACAGCGGGAGGAGGTTACGAGCAGTACTTC | CASSVEQGTAGGGYEQYF
NA | TRBJ2-5 | TRBV6-1 | NA | TGTGCCAGCAGTGACAGGGGCGCGGCCGAGACCCAGTACTTC | CASSDRGAAETQYF
NA | TRBJ2-7 | TRBV19 | once | TGTGCCAGCGGGAGCGGGTTCTACGAGCAGTACTTC | CASGSGFYEQYF
TRBD2 | TRBJ2-5 | TRBV6-5 | NA | TGTGCCAGCAGGGGGTTAGCGGGAGGGAGGGAGACCCAGTACTTC | CASRGLAGGRETQYF
NA | TRBJ2-7 | TRBV5-1 | once | TGCGCCAGCAGCGGGGGGTCCCGCGGGAACGAGCAGTACTTC | CASSGGSRGNEQYF
NA | TRBJ2-1 | TRBV7-2 | NA | TGTGCCAGCAGCTTAGCGCTGGGGACAACCTACAATGAGCAGTTCTTC | CASSLALGTTYNEQFF
NA | TRBJ1-3 | TRBV10-2 | NA | TGCGCCAGCAGTGCAGGGTCTTCGGGAAACACCATATATTTT | CASSAGSSGNTIYF
TRBD2 | TRBJ2-1 | TRBV5-1 | NA | TGCGCCAGCAGCTCATCTACCGGGACTAGCGGTTACAATGAGCAGTTCTTC | CASSSSTGTSGYNEQFF
TRBD2 | TRBJ2-3 | TRBV9 | NA | TGTGCCAGCAGCGTAGAGTCTAGCGGGAGGGCACGTGATACGCAGTATTTT | CASSVESSGRARDTQYF
TRBD1 | TRBJ2-7 | TRBV19 | NA | TGTGCCAGTAGTCCGCGTCGACAGGGATCCTACGAGCAGTACTTC | CASSPRRQGSYEQYF
NA | TRBJ2-7 | TRBV5-6 | NA | TGTGCCAGCAGCTTGGAACTAGGCGAGCAGTACTTC | CASSLELGEQYF
TRBD1 | TRBJ1-3 | TRBV2 | NA | TGTGCCAGCAGCTCAGGGGGCGACTACTCTGGAAACACCATATATTTT | CASSSGGDYSGNTIYF
NA | TRBJ2-1 | TRBV2 | few | TGTGCCAGCCTGTTTGGGGCGTACAATGAGCAGTTCTTC | CASLFGAYNEQFF
NA | TRBJ2-5 | TRBV7-8 | NA | TGTGCCAGCAGCCCACGGACAACGGGGGTGGGGACCCAGTACTTC | CASSPRTTGVGTQYF
TRBD2 | TRBJ2-3 | TRBV19 | NA | TGTGCCAGTAGTTCCTCACGGACTAGCGGGCCCCAGGGGGCCAAAGATACGCAGTATTTT | CASSSSRTSGPQGAKDTQYF
TRBD1 | TRBJ1-2 | TRBV28 | NA | TGTGCCAGCAGCTCCCCGGACAGGAACTATGGCTACACCTTC | CASSSPDRNYGYTF
NA | TRBJ2-7 | TRBV7-8 | few | TGTGCCAGCAGCTTAGCGTTGGTAGCGCCCTACGAGCAGTACTTC | CASSLALVAPYEQYF
TRBD2 | TRBJ2-1 | TRBV29-1 | once | TGCAGCGTTGGTGTTGCTAGCGGGGGCCCGGTCTTC | CSVGVASGGPVF
NA | TRBJ2-5 | TRBV7-2 | few | TGTGCCAGCAGGCTGGCGGGGGAGACCCAGTACTTC | CASRLAGETQYF
TRBD1 | TRBJ2-7 | TRBV27 | NA | TGTGCCAGCAGTTTAGACAGGGAGACGGGTGAGCAGTACTTC | CASSLDRETGEQYF
TRBD1 | TRBJ1-4 | TRBV4-2 | NA | TGTGCCAGCAGCCAAACGGACAGGGGGCGTGAAAAACTGTTTTTT | CASSQTDRGREKLFF
NA | TRBJ2-7 | TRBV2 | NA | TGTGCCAGCAGTGGACAACTTACGAGAGAGCAGTACTTC | CASSGQLTREQYF
NA | TRBJ1-2 | TRBV12-3/TRBV12-4 | NA | TGTGCCAGCAGGAGGGTGGTGTATGGCTACACCTTC | CASRRVVYGYTF
NA | TRBJ2-1 | TRBV12-3/TRBV12-4 | NA | TGTGCCAGCAGTTTACGCAGGGGTAATGAGCAGTTCTTC | CASSLRRGNEQFF
TRBD1 | TRBJ2-2 | TRBV29-1 | NA | TGCAGCGTGGGACAGGGAGAGGCCGGGGAGCTGTTTTTT | CSVGQGEAGELFF
TRBD1 | TRBJ2-7 | TRBV12-3/TRBV12-4 | few | TGTGCCAGCGTCGACAGGGTTGGGGACGAGCAGTACTTC | CASVDRVGDEQYF
NA | TRBJ2-3 | TRBV7-9 | NA | TGTGCCGGAGAGACAGAGACCACAGATACGCAGTATTTT | CAGETETTDTQYF
TRBD2 | TRBJ2-5 | TRBV5-6 | NA | TGTGCCAGCAGCCCGGGACTAGCGGGTAGGGAGACCCAGTACTTC | CASSPGLAGRETQYF
NA | TRBJ2-5 | TRBV12-3/TRBV12-4 | NA | TGTGCCAGCAGTTCCGGCGTGGGTTCTAGTTACTTC | CASSSGVGSSYF
NA | TRBJ2-7 | TRBV12-3/TRBV12-4 | NA | TGTGCCAGCAGTTTAAGGCAGGGCTACGAGCAGTACTTC | CASSLRQGYEQYF
NA | TRBJ1-2 | TRBV10-3 | NA | TGTGCCATCCGGGGGGGGCCGGGCTATGGCTACACCTTC | CAIRGGPGYGYTF
TRBD1 | TRBJ1-2 | TRBV29-1 | NA | TGCAGCGTTGAAAGCGACAGGGTTAACTATGGCTACACCTTC | CSVESDRVNYGYTF
NA | TRBJ1-2 | TRBV5-3 | NA | TGTGCCAGAAGCTTGGCGTCACCGCGAGTGACTAACTATGGCTACACCTTC | CARSLASPRVTNYGYTF
TRBD2 | TRBJ2-3 | TRBV24-1 | NA | TGTGCCACCAGTGACCGATCCCTAGCGGGAGGCACAGATACGCAGTATTTT | CATSDRSLAGGTDTQYF
TRBD2 | TRBJ2-7 | TRBV19 | few | TGTGCCAGTAGTATGCCGAGGACTAGCGGGGGCTCCTACGAGCAGTACTTC | CASSMPRTSGGSYEQYF
TRBD1 | TRBJ2-7 | TRBV6-5 | NA | TGTGCCAGCAGTCCGAACCAGGGGGCATACTACGAGCAGTACTTC | CASSPNQGAYYEQYF
TRBD1 | TRBJ2-2 | TRBV19 | NA | TGTGCCAGTAGTCCACCGGGACAGGGAATTCGGAATACCGGGGAGCTGTTTTTT | CASSPPGQGIRNTGELFF
TRBD2 | TRBJ2-1 | TRBV24-1 | NA | TGTGCCACCAGTGGGAATAGCGGGAGGGGGTCTGGGAATGAGCAGTTCTTC | CATSGNSGRGSGNEQFF
TRBD2 | TRBJ2-7 | TRBV5-1 | NA | TGCGCCAGCAGCTTGGCCGGAGTTGTGCTAGCGGGAGGGTACGAGCAGTACTTC | CASSLAGVVLAGGYEQYF
TRBD1 | TRBJ1-3 | TRBV5-1 | NA | TGCGCCAGCAGCTTGAACAGGGGGGGATCTGGAAACACCATATATTTT | CASSLNRGGSGNTIYF